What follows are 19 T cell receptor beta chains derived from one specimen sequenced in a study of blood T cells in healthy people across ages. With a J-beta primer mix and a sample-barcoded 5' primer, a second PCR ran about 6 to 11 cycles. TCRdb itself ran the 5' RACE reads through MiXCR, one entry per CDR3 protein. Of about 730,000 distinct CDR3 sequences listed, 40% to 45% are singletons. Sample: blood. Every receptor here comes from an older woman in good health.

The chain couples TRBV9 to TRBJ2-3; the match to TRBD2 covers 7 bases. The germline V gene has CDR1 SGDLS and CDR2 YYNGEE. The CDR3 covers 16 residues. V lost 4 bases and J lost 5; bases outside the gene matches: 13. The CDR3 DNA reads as TGTGCCAGCAGCCGAGATCAGGGCGGGAGAAGAGATACGCAGTATTTT. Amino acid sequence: CASSRDQGGRRDTQYF.

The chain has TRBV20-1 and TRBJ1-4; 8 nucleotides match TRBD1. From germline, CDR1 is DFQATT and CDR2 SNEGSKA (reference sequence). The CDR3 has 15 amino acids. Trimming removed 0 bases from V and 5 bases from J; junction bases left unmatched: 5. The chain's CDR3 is CSARDRQGPNEKLFF. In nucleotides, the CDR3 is TGCAGTGCTAGAGACCGACAGGGGCCAAATGAAAAACTGTTTTTT.

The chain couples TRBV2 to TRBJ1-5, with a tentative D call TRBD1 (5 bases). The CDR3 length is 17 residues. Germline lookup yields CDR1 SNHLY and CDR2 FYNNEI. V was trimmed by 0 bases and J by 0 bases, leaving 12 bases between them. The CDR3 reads CASSEAARVYSNQPQHF. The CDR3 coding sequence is TGTGCCAGCAGTGAAGCGGCCAGGGTATATAGCAATCAGCCCCAGCATTTT. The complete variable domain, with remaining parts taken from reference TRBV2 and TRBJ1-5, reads EPEVTQTPSHQVTQMGQEVILRCVPISNHLYFYWYRQILGQKVEFLVSFYNNEISEKSEIFDDQFSVERPDGSNFTLKIRSTKLEDSAMYFCASSEAARVYSNQPQHFGDGTRLSIL.

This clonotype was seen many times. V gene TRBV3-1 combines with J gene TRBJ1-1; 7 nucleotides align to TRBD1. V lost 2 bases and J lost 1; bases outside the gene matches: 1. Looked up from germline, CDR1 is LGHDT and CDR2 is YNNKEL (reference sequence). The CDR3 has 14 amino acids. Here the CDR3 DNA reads TGTGCCAGCAGCCAACGACAGGGGAACACTGAAGCTTTCTTT. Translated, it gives CASSQRQGNTEAFF.

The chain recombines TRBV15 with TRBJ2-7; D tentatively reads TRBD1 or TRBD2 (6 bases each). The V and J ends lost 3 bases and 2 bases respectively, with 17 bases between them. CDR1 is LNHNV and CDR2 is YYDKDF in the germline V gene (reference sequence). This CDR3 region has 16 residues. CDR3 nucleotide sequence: TGTGCCACCAGCAGCAGGGGCGGGAAACCAACCTACGAGCAGTACTTC. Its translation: CATSSRGGKPTYEQYF.

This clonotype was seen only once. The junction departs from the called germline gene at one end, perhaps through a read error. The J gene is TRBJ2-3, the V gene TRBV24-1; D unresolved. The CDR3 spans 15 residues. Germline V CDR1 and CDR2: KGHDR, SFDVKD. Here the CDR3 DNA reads TGTGCCACCAGTGATTCCCTATCCGGGTTAGATACGCAATATTTT. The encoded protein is CATSDSLSGLDTQYF.

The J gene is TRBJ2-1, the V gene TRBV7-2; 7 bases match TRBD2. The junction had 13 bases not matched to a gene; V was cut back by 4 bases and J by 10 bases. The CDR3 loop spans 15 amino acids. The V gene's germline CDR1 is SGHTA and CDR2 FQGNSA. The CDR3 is CASSSNGLAGVEQFF. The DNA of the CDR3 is TGTGCCAGCAGCTCCAATGGACTGGCGGGAGTAGAGCAGTTCTTC.

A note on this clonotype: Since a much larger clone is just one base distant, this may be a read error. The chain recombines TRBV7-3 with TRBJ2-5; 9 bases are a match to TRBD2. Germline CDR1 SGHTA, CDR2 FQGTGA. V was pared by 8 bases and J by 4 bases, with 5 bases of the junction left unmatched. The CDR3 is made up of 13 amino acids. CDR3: CASGATSGETQYF. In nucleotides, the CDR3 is TGTGCCAGCGGCGCGACTAGCGGAGAGACCCAGTACTTC.

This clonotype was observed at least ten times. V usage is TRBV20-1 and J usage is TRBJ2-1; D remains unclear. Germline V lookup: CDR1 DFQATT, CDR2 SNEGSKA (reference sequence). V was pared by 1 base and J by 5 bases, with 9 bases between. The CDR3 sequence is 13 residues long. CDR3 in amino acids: CSARVQNHNEQFF. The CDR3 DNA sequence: TGCAGTGCTAGAGTACAAAACCACAATGAGCAGTTCTTC.

CDR3 loop: CSAPPASGRDEQFF. CDR3 nucleotides: TGCAGTGCTCCCCCCGCCAGCGGGAGGGATGAGCAGTTCTTC. The chain uses TRBV20-1 and TRBJ2-1, with 10 nucleotides matching TRBD2. The CDR3 has 14 amino acids. Per the germline V gene, CDR1 is DFQATT and CDR2 is SNEGSKA (reference sequence). Trimming took 5 bases from V and 8 from J; bases not matched to a gene: 9.

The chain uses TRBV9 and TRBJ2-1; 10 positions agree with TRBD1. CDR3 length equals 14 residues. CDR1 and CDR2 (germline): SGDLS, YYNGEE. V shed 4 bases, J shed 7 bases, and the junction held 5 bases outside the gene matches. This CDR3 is CASSSRTGGNEQFF. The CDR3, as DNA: TGTGCCAGCAGCTCCAGGACAGGGGGGAATGAGCAGTTCTTC.

This CDR3 is CASSHGVTPTF. In nucleotides, the CDR3 is TGTGCCAGCAGCCACGGGGTGACCCCGACTTTC. The chain is built from TRBV6-2 or TRBV6-3 and TRBJ2-6, with a weak D call TRBD2 (5 bases). Per germline, CDR1 MNHEY and CDR2 SVGEGT. The length of the CDR3 is 11 residues. The V end lost 6 bases, the J end lost 18 bases, and 15 bases lay between the germline ends.

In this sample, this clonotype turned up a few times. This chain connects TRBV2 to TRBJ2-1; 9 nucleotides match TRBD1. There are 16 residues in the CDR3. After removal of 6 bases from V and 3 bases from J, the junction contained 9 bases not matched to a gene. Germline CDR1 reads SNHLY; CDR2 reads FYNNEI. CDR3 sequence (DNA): TGTGCCAGCAGAGATACGACAGGGGGTAGCTACAATGAGCAGTTCTTC. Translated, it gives CASRDTTGGSYNEQFF.

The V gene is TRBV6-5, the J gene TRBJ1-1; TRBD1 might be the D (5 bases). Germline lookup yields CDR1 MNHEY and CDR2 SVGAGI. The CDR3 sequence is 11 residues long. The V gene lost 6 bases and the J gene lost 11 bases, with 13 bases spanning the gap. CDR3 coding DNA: TGTGCCAGCAGCGAGGGGAGGGACGCTTTCTTT. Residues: CASSEGRDAFF.

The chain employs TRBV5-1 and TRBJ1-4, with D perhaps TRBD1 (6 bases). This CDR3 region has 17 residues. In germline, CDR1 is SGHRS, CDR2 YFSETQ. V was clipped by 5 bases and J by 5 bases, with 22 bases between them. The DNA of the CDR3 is TGCGCCAGCAGTTCGATCCCAGCAAGGACAGACAATGAAAAACTGTTTTTT. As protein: CASSSIPARTDNEKLFF.

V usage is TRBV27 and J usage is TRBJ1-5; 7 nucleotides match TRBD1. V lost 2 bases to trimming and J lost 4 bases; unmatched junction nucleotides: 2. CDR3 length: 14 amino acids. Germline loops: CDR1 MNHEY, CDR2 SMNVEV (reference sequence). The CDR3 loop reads CASSLKGANQPQHF. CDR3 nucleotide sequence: TGTGCCAGCAGTTTAAAGGGGGCGAATCAGCCCCAGCATTTT.

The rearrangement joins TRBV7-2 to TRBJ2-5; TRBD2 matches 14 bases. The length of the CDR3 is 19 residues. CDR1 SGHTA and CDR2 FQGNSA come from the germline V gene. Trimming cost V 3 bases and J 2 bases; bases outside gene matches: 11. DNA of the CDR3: TGTGCCAGCAGCTTTATACCGGGACTAGCGGGAGATGAACAAGAGACCCAGTACTTC. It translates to CASSFIPGLAGDEQETQYF.

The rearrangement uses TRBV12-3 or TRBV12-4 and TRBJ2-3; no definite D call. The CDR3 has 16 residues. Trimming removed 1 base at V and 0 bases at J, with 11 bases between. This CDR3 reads CASSLGHTSSTDTQYF. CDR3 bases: TGTGCCAGCAGTTTAGGACACACGTCTAGCACAGATACGCAGTATTTT.

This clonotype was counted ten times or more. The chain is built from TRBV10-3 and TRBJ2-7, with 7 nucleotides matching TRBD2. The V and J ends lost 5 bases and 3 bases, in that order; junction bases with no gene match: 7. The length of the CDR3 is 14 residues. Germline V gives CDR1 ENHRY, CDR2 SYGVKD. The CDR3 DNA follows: TGTGCCATCAGTATGACGGGGGGAAGCTACGAGCAGTACTTC. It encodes CAISMTGGSYEQYF.